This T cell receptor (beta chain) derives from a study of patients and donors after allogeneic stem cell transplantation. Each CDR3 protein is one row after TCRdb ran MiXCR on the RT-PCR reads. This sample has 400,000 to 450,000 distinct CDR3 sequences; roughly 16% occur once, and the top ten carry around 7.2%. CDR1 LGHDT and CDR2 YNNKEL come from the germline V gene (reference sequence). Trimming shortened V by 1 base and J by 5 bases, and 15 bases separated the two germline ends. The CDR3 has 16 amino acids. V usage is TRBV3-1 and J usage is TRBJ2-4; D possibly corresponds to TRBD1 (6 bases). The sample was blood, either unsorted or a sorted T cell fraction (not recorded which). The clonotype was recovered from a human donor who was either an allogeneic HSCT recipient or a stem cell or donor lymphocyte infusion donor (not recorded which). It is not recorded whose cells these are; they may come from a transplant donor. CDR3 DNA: TGTGCCAGCAGCCAAGCCGGGACATACCCCCAAAACATTCAGTACTTC. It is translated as CASSQAGTYPQNIQYF.